The 30 T cell receptor beta chains below were found in one sample sequenced in a study of T cell responses to AZD1222 COVID-19 vaccine. The repertoire was sequenced with immunoSEQ multiplex PCR; TCRdb's copy has only in-frame clones and lacks some. The sample lists 25,000 to 35,000 clones, approximately 88% occurring once. The sample was peripheral blood, taken on day 0 of AZD1222 vaccination. The receptors stem from an adult in good health.

The chain's CDR3 is CASRKLTSGITEQFF. The CDR3 DNA follows: TGTGCCAGCCGTAAGTTGACTAGCGGGATTACTGAGCAGTTCTTC. The J gene is TRBJ2-1, the V gene TRBV6-5; TRBD2 aligns across 11 bases. Germline loops: CDR1 MNHEY, CDR2 SVGAGI. This CDR3 has 15 amino acids. The trim removed 8 bases at V and 9 bases at J, leaving 12 bases unmatched.

This clone was counted only a few times. The gene calls are TRBV24-1 and TRBJ1-2; 7 bases line up with TRBD1. Germline CDR1 KGHDR, CDR2 SFDVKD. This CDR3 is built from 15 residues. After removal of 4 bases from V and 6 bases from J, the junction contained 10 bases not matched to a gene. The CDR3 region has the DNA TGTGCCACCAGTGACCCCGGGACAGTCGACCATGGCTACACCTTC. It codes for CATSDPGTVDHGYTF.

The chain is built from TRBV5-1 and TRBJ2-3; 9 nucleotides match TRBD2. The V and J ends lost 5 bases and 8 bases, in that order; junction bases with no gene match: 9. The germline gives CDR1 SGHRS, CDR2 YFSETQ. This CDR3 has 14 amino acids. CDR3 sequence: CASSPGLAGGTQYF. Written as DNA, the CDR3 is TGCGCCAGCAGTCCGGGACTAGCAGGAGGTACGCAGTATTTT. The entire variable domain, with the rest obtained from reference TRBV5-1 and TRBJ2-3, is as follows: KAGVTQTPRYLIKTRGQQVTLSCSPISGHRSVSWYQQTPGQGLQFLFEYFSETQRNKGNFPGRFSGRQFSNSRSEMNVSTLELGDSALYLCASSPGLAGGTQYFGPGTRLTVL.

The V call is TRBV5-1, the J call TRBJ2-3, with D perhaps matching TRBD2 (6 bases). The CDR3 is 14 residues long. The ends were cut back, 6 bases at V and 6 bases at J, with 17 bases in the middle. The V gene's germline CDR1 is SGHRS and CDR2 YFSETQ. CDR3 loop: CASNGLGGKDTQYF. The DNA of the CDR3 is TGCGCCAGCAACGGGCTGGGGGGAAAGGATACGCAGTATTTT.

This chain links TRBV7-2 with TRBJ1-2; a weak D match, TRBD1 (6 bases). Trimming took 6 bases from V and 0 from J, leaving 8 bases between them. The germline CDR1 and CDR2 sequences are SGHTA and FQGNSA. This CDR3 has 13 residues. The CDR3 nucleotides read TGTGCCAGCAGGACAGGCCCTAACTATGGCTACACCTTC. It specifies CASRTGPNYGYTF.

This clone occurred once. The genes are TRBV11-2 and TRBJ1-3; D might be TRBD1 (5 bases). Deletions cut 3 bases from V and 0 bases from J, with 15 bases between. Germline assignment: CDR1 SGHAT and CDR2 FQNNGV. This CDR3 has 17 residues. Here the CDR3 reads CASSFVLQATSGNTIYF. The CDR3 DNA is TGTGCCAGCAGCTTCGTTCTACAGGCAACCTCTGGAAACACCATATATTTT.

This sequence joins TRBV4-3 and TRBJ1-1; possible D gene TRBD1, 5 bases. The germline V gene encodes CDR1 LGHNA and CDR2 YSLEER. V was trimmed by 0 bases and J by 14 bases, leaving 16 bases between them. The CDR3 contains 13 residues. The CDR3 spells CASSQDVGTGPFF. The CDR3 DNA is TGCGCCAGCAGCCAAGATGTAGGGACCGGACCCTTCTTT.

V and J are TRBV6-1 and TRBJ1-1, with D perhaps TRBD1 (5 bases). Trimming removed 6 bases at V and 5 bases at J, with 13 bases between. CDR3 length equals 13 residues. Germline CDR1 MNHNS, CDR2 SASEGT. The CDR3 spells CASSTGSGTEAFF. CDR3 sequence (DNA): TGTGCCAGCAGCACAGGCTCGGGGACTGAAGCTTTCTTT.

The chain combines TRBV9 with TRBJ2-1; the D gene is possibly TRBD1 (6 bases). The ends were cut back, 3 bases at V and 8 bases at J, with 18 bases in the middle. Germline CDR1 SGDLS, CDR2 YYNGEE. The length of the CDR3 is 15 residues. The chain's CDR3 is CASSEAGAIAYEQFF. CDR3 in DNA: TGTGCCAGCAGCGAGGCAGGGGCGATTGCTTATGAGCAGTTCTTC. Together with reference TRBV9 and TRBJ2-1, the CDR3 gives the full variable domain: DSGVTQTPKHLITATGQRVTLRCSPRSGDLSVYWYQQSLDQGLQFLIQYYNGEERAKGNILERFSAQQFPDLHSELNLSSLELGDSALYFCASSEAGAIAYEQFFGPGTRLTVL.

The rearrangement uses TRBV18 and TRBJ2-3, with 9 bases aligning to TRBD2. Trimming removed 5 bases from V and 5 bases from J; junction bases left unmatched: 5. This CDR3 region has 14 residues. Looked up from germline, CDR1 is KGHSH and CDR2 is LQKENI. The CDR3 loop reads CASSTTSGVDTQYF. CDR3 nucleotide sequence: TGTGCCAGCTCAACGACTAGCGGAGTAGATACGCAGTATTTT.

The V gene is TRBV19, the J gene TRBJ2-1, with TRBD1 identical over 9 bases. CDR3 length equals 17 residues. Germline lookup yields CDR1 LNHDA and CDR2 SQIVND (reference sequence). Germline trimming cut 7 bases from V and 2 bases from J; bases unmatched to any gene: 12. The CDR3 nucleotides read TGTGCCAGTAAAAGGACAGGGGATGAGTTGACCTACAATGAGCAGTTCTTC. The encoded protein is CASKRTGDELTYNEQFF.

The V call is TRBV27, the J call TRBJ1-1; maybe TRBD1 (6 bases). The CDR3 is made up of 15 amino acids. Trimming took off 3 bases at V and 5 bases at J, with 16 bases between the two ends. The germline V gene encodes CDR1 MNHEY and CDR2 SMNVEV (reference sequence). CDR3 sequence reads: CASSFGGGRGTEAFF. In DNA, the CDR3 is TGTGCCAGCAGTTTCGGCGGGGGCCGGGGGACTGAAGCTTTCTTT.

The chain combines TRBV20-1 with TRBJ2-7; 8 bases align to TRBD2. The CDR3 length is 15 residues. CDR1 and CDR2 from the germline V gene are DFQATT and SNEGSKA (reference sequence). With 3 bases clipped from V and 0 bases from J, the junction kept 7 bases outside the gene matches. The CDR3: CSASPGLDLSYEQYF. The CDR3 DNA reads as TGCAGTGCTAGTCCGGGACTAGATCTCTCCTACGAGCAGTACTTC.

This chain uses TRBV27 with TRBJ1-5; D is undetermined. The germline V and J ends were trimmed by 4 bases and 1 base, with 8 bases remaining between them. This CDR3 has 14 residues. The germline V gene encodes CDR1 MNHEY and CDR2 SMNVEV (reference sequence). This CDR3 reads CASSYRPSNQPQHF. The CDR3, as DNA: TGTGCCAGCAGTTACAGACCCAGCAATCAGCCCCAGCATTTT.

The chain has TRBV9 and TRBJ2-1, with 15 bases aligning to TRBD2. Per the germline V gene, CDR1 is SGDLS and CDR2 is YYNGEE. The CDR3 is 16 residues long. The ends lost 4 bases at V and 8 bases at J; junction bases unmatched: 7. CDR3 residues: CASSPRTSGRADEQFF. CDR3 nucleotide sequence: TGTGCCAGCAGCCCGAGGACTAGCGGGAGGGCCGATGAGCAGTTCTTC.

V gene TRBV3-1 (or the pseudogene TRBV3-2) combines with J gene TRBJ1-1; D is undetermined. V dropped 0 bases and J dropped 11 bases, with 16 bases sitting between them. In germline, CDR1 is LGHDT, CDR2 YNNKEL (reference sequence). This CDR3 comprises 14 residues. The CDR3 DNA reads TGTGCCAGCAGCCAAGAAACGATCGCGGTAGGGGCTTTCTTT. It yields the protein CASSQETIAVGAFF.

This chain uses TRBV6-1 with TRBJ2-2, with 10 bases that match TRBD2. This CDR3 comprises 16 residues. Germline lookup yields CDR1 MNHNS and CDR2 SASEGT. With 4 bases clipped from V and 6 bases from J, the junction kept 8 bases outside the gene matches. In nucleotides, the CDR3 is TGTGCCAGCAGTGGAACTCTAGCGGGAGTCTCCGGGGAGCTGTTTTTT. Translating it yields CASSGTLAGVSGELFF.

The V call is TRBV2, the J call TRBJ1-6, with D maybe TRBD1 (5 bases). V lost 10 bases and J lost 0, with 13 bases in between. Germline V gives CDR1 SNHLY, CDR2 FYNNEI. The CDR3 loop spans 15 amino acids. The CDR3 DNA sequence: TGTGCCACCTTGCCTGACAGCTCCTATAATTCACCCCTCCACTTT. Translating it yields CATLPDSSYNSPLHF.

V usage is TRBV7-9 and J usage is TRBJ2-1; D not resolved. Germline-derived CDR1 and CDR2 are SEHNR and FQNEAQ (reference sequence). This CDR3 is 14 amino acids long. V shed 3 bases and J shed 2 bases, with 8 bases lying between them. The CDR3 loop is CASSFWTPYNEQFF. CDR3 sequence (DNA): TGTGCCAGCAGCTTTTGGACCCCCTACAATGAGCAGTTCTTC.

The CDR3 coding sequence is TGTGCCAGTAGCGGGGCCTACGAGCAGTACTTC. This translates into CASSGAYEQYF. J is TRBJ2-7 and V is TRBV10-3; 8 bases agree with TRBD2. This CDR3 region has 11 residues. With 10 bases clipped from V and 2 bases from J, the junction kept 1 base outside the gene matches. Germline loops: CDR1 ENHRY, CDR2 SYGVKD.

This sequence joins TRBV19 and TRBJ1-6; 7 nucleotides align to TRBD1. Germline assignment: CDR1 LNHDA and CDR2 SQIVND (reference sequence). The CDR3 is 10 amino acids. The ends lost 10 bases at V and 9 bases at J; junction bases unmatched: 0. The CDR3 region is CANRGSPLHF. The DNA of the CDR3 is TGTGCCAACAGGGGTTCACCCCTCCACTTT.

This clone has only a few counts. V usage is TRBV7-9 and J usage is TRBJ2-1; weak D call: TRBD2 (6 bases). This CDR3 comprises 17 residues. The V end lost 0 bases, the J end lost 0 bases, and 12 bases lay between the germline ends. Germline V gene sequence: CDR1 SEHNR, CDR2 FQNEAQ (reference sequence). The CDR3 protein is CASSLAGTPSSYNEQFF. DNA of the CDR3: TGTGCCAGCAGCTTAGCGGGGACTCCTAGCTCCTACAATGAGCAGTTCTTC.

This rearrangement joins TRBV27 to TRBJ2-1; D may be TRBD1 or TRBD2 (6 bases each). Trimming took 4 bases from V and 1 from J, leaving 14 bases between them. CDR3 length: 16 residues. The germline V gene has CDR1 MNHEY and CDR2 SMNVEV (reference sequence). The CDR3 spells CASSSQGTLSYNEQFF. CDR3 sequence (DNA): TGTGCCAGCAGTTCCCAGGGGACTCTGTCCTACAATGAGCAGTTCTTC.

The chain joins TRBV29-1 to TRBJ1-1; no firm D call. Germline V CDR1 and CDR2: SQVTM, ANQGSEA. This CDR3 spans 13 amino acids. Trimming removed 2 bases at V and 1 base at J, with 8 bases between. For the CDR3, the DNA is TGCAGCGTTGAAACAGATACGAACACTGAAGCTTTCTTT. Its protein is CSVETDTNTEAFF.

The chain employs TRBV11-2 and TRBJ2-7; D gene uncertain. This CDR3 contains 15 residues. V lost 2 bases to trimming and J lost 0 bases, with 11 bases between them. The germline CDR1 and CDR2 sequences are SGHAT and FQNNGV. The CDR3 here is CASSLIVRSSYEQYF. The DNA for the CDR3 is TGTGCCAGCAGCTTAATCGTAAGGAGCTCCTACGAGCAGTACTTC.

This chain joins TRBV2 and TRBJ1-6; weak D call: TRBD1 (6 bases). The length of the CDR3 is 15 residues. The V gene's germline CDR1 is SNHLY and CDR2 FYNNEI. Trimming left V 3 bases short and J 9 bases short, with 15 bases between. The CDR3 DNA reads TGTGCCAGCAGTGAGGTGGCAGGGGTTAGTTCACCCCTCCACTTT. This sequence encodes CASSEVAGVSSPLHF.

V usage is TRBV7-2 and J usage is TRBJ1-6; possible D gene TRBD1, 5 bases. This CDR3 is 15 amino acids long. Germline V lookup: CDR1 SGHTA, CDR2 FQGNSA. The V gene lost 0 bases and the J gene lost 5 bases, with 8 bases spanning the gap. The CDR3: CASSLAGVDNSPLHF. The CDR3 DNA sequence: TGTGCCAGCAGCTTAGCGGGGGTCGATAATTCACCCCTCCACTTT.

This clone was counted between two and nine times. The V and J genes are TRBV28 and TRBJ2-5; 10 bases agree with TRBD2. Germline loops: CDR1 MDHEN, CDR2 SYDVKM. Trimming at V came to 4 bases and at J to 4 bases, leaving 3 bases not matched to a gene. There are 14 residues in the CDR3. CDR3 in amino acids: CASSSPSGRETQYF. CDR3 nucleotides: TGTGCCAGCAGTTCACCTAGCGGGAGAGAGACCCAGTACTTC.

The V and J genes are TRBV19 and TRBJ2-5; 9 positions match TRBD2. The germline V gene encodes CDR1 LNHDA and CDR2 SQIVND (reference sequence). V dropped 4 bases and J dropped 3; count of bases not matched to a gene: 6. The CDR3 has 15 amino acids. CDR3 sequence: CASSRLVAGEETQYF. CDR3 DNA sequence: TGTGCCAGTAGTAGGTTGGTAGCGGGAGAAGAGACCCAGTACTTC. Full variable domain (missing parts from reference TRBV19 and TRBJ2-5): DGGITQSPKYLFRKEGQNVTLSCEQNLNHDAMYWYRQDPGQGLRLIYYSQIVNDFQKGDIAEGYSVSREKKESFPLTVTSAQKNPTAFYLCASSRLVAGEETQYFGPGTRLLVL.

This clone rates as medium-sized (0.01 to 0.1%). The V and J genes are TRBV6-1 and TRBJ1-1; 8 bases map to TRBD1. The CDR3 totals 16 residues. J gave up 0 bases and V 3 bases, and 6 bases lay outside the gene matches. Germline V gives CDR1 MNHNS, CDR2 SASEGT. The chain's CDR3 is CASSDRDRSMNTEAFF. DNA for the CDR3: TGTGCCAGCAGTGATAGGGACAGGAGCATGAACACTGAAGCTTTCTTT.